This T cell receptor beta chain was sequenced during a study of T cell changes during pregnancy in multiple sclerosis. This table comes from immunoSEQ multiplex PCR, and its TCRdb copy is limited to in-frame clones, with some not included. The top ten clones hold around 0.85% of a sample with 50,000 to 65,000 clones, 85% to 95% of them seen once. This clone was detected only a few times. The CDR3 spans 12 residues. Trimming cost V 6 bases and J 4 bases, with 9 bases left between them. Germline V gives CDR1 SGHTA, CDR2 FQGTGA. The TCR sequence derives from a female donor with multiple sclerosis, enrolled in a pregnancy study. The genes are TRBV7-3 and TRBJ1-1; D is perhaps TRBD1 (5 bases). Source: peripheral blood, taken in the first trimester of pregnancy. The CDR3 loop is CASSSGSTEAFF. The CDR3 DNA is TGTGCCAGCAGTTCAGGGTCCACTGAAGCTTTCTTT.